The table lists the clone carrying this TCR beta chain with a few counts. TCRdb re-analysed the PCR reads in MiXCR, keeping a single row per CDR3 protein. The sample shows 65,000 to 95,000 distinct CDR3 sequences, 45% to 55% of them seen only once. Germline values: CDR1 MNHNS, CDR2 SASEGT. The CDR3 loop spans 13 amino acids. V shed 2 bases and J shed 14 bases, with 18 bases lying between them. The sample originates from a study of CDR3 diversity in severe acne. V and J are TRBV6-1 and TRBJ1-1; D is undetermined. The sample taken for sequencing was blood. This TCR was recovered from a male donor in good health, without acne. This chain's CDR3 is CASSELQVRTVFF. CDR3 in DNA: TGTGCCAGCAGTGAATTGCAGGTGAGGACCGTATTCTTT.